What follows are 15 T cell receptor beta chains derived from one specimen sequenced in a study of shared clonotypes between healthy human individuals. Profiling relied on immunoSEQ multiplex PCR, and the TCRdb table lists in-frame clones only, not all of them. This sample has roughly 1,500,000 clones, with approximately 98.5% found just once. Sequenced: naive CD4+ T cells sorted from blood. Subset here: CD45RA+ positively selected. Every receptor here comes from a man aged 30 to 39 in good health.

The chain combines TRBV28 with TRBJ2-7; D is perhaps TRBD2 (6 bases). In germline, CDR1 is MDHEN, CDR2 SYDVKM. The germline V and J ends were trimmed by 2 bases and 1 base, with 12 bases remaining between them. The CDR3 is made up of 15 amino acids. DNA for the CDR3: TGTGCCAGCAGTTTAGGTCTTGGGACTTCCTACGAGCAGTACTTC. The encoded protein is CASSLGLGTSYEQYF. Combining the CDR3 with reference TRBV28 and TRBJ2-7 gives the whole variable domain DVKVTQSSRYLVKRTGEKVFLECVQDMDHENMFWYRQDPGLGLRLIYFSYDVKMKEKGDIPEGYSVSREKKERFSLILESASTNQTSMYLCASSLGLGTSYEQYFGPGTRLTVT.

V and J are TRBV14 and TRBJ2-1; D gene uncertain. The V gene's germline CDR1 is SGHDN and CDR2 FVKESK. The V gene lost 4 bases and the J gene lost 9 bases, with 13 bases spanning the gap. The CDR3 totals 13 residues. The DNA of the CDR3 is TGTGCCAGCAGCCCACTCCTGCGCAGTGAGCAGTTCTTC. It is translated as CASSPLLRSEQFF.

The chain has TRBV6-1 and TRBJ1-5, with 7 positions matching TRBD1. This CDR3 spans 13 amino acids. Germline lookup yields CDR1 MNHNS and CDR2 SASEGT. V lost 10 bases, J lost 5 bases, and 8 bases stayed unmatched. Written as DNA, the CDR3 is TGTGCCACCGATGACAGGGTCGATCAGCCCCAGCATTTT. This encodes CATDDRVDQPQHF.

V and J are TRBV2 and TRBJ2-1, with 9 bases aligning to TRBD2. Germline trimming cut 8 bases from V and 6 bases from J; bases unmatched to any gene: 8. The CDR3 is 14 amino acids. CDR1 and CDR2 from the germline V gene are SNHLY and FYNNEI. Written as DNA, the CDR3 is TGTGCCAGCGATGGGACTAGCTCCGCCAATGAGCAGTTCTTC. It is translated as CASDGTSSANEQFF.

The chain employs TRBV27 and TRBJ1-3; D gene unclear. Germline loops: CDR1 MNHEY, CDR2 SMNVEV (reference sequence). V lost 7 bases to trimming and J lost 0 bases, with 7 bases between them. The CDR3 length is 13 residues. CDR3 bases: TGTGCCAGCAAATTGAACTCTGGAAACACCATATATTTT. It specifies CASKLNSGNTIYF.

This clone was seen only once. The identical CDR3 is also encoded by other nucleotide sequences in the sample. The chain links TRBV27 to TRBJ2-7; possible D gene TRBD1, 6 bases. In germline, CDR1 is MNHEY, CDR2 SMNVEV (reference sequence). V was trimmed by 5 bases and J by 2 bases, leaving 13 bases between them. The CDR3 sequence is 14 residues long. The CDR3 DNA follows: TGTGCCAGCAGTCCTCAGACAGGTACCTACGAGCAGTACTTC. It is translated as CASSPQTGTYEQYF.

This chain joins TRBV28 and TRBJ2-2; weak D call: TRBD1 (5 bases). The CDR3 has 15 residues. Germline V CDR1 and CDR2: MDHEN, SYDVKM. Deletions cut 3 bases from V and 1 base from J, with 9 bases between. CDR3: CASSLWGGNTGELFF. The CDR3 DNA reads as TGTGCCAGCAGTTTGTGGGGCGGGAACACCGGGGAGCTGTTTTTT.

A single count supports this clone. The chain combines TRBV7-9 with TRBJ1-4; 7 positions agree with TRBD1. V trimming: 3 bases; J trimming: 4 bases; junction bases outside the gene matches: 2. This CDR3 has 14 residues. In germline, CDR1 is SEHNR, CDR2 FQNEAQ (reference sequence). The chain's CDR3 is CASSLAGGNEKLFF. CDR3 DNA: TGTGCCAGCAGCTTGGCAGGGGGTAATGAAAAACTGTTTTTT. The full variable domain, completed using reference TRBV7-9 and TRBJ1-4, is DTGVSQNPRHKITKRGQNVTFRCDPISEHNRLYWYRQTLGQGPEFLTYFQNEAQLEKSRLLSDRFSAERPKGSFSTLEIQRTEQGDSAMYLCASSLAGGNEKLFFGSGTQLSVL.

CDR3 sequence (DNA): TGTGCCAGTACCTGGGACACCTATAGCAATCAGCCCCAGCATTTT. Translated, it gives CASTWDTYSNQPQHF. The rearrangement joins TRBV19 to TRBJ1-5; perhaps TRBD1 as D (6 bases). Trimming stripped 7 bases from V and 0 bases from J, with 13 bases between. CDR3 size: 15 residues. Germline assignment: CDR1 LNHDA and CDR2 SQIVND (reference sequence). Drawing the rest from reference TRBV19 and TRBJ1-5, the complete variable domain is DGGITQSPKYLFRKEGQNVTLSCEQNLNHDAMYWYRQDPGQGLRLIYYSQIVNDFQKGDIAEGYSVSREKKESFPLTVTSAQKNPTAFYLCASTWDTYSNQPQHFGDGTRLSIL.

Here the CDR3 reads CASSTGCETFF. In DNA, the CDR3 is TGTGCCAGCAGCACAGGGTGTGAGACTTTCTTT. V and J are TRBV21-1 and TRBJ1-1; TRBD1, the table's D call, lacks a check against the DNA. TRBV21-1 is marked as a pseudogene. This CDR3 comprises 11 residues.

V is TRBV5-1 and J is TRBJ2-2, with TRBD1 as a possible D gene (6 bases). V lost 5 bases and J lost 7, with 12 bases in between. The CDR3 sequence is 13 residues long. The germline gives CDR1 SGHRS, CDR2 YFSETQ. DNA of the CDR3: TGCGCCAGCAGTGAAACAGGGATCGGGGAGCTGTTTTTT. It translates to CASSETGIGELFF.

A single count supports this clone. The same CDR3 arises from other DNA sequences in this sample as well. The chain is built from TRBV5-1 and TRBJ2-5; no reliable D call. Deletions cut 0 bases from V and 5 bases from J, with 5 bases between. The CDR3 contains 12 residues. The germline V gene encodes CDR1 SGHRS and CDR2 YFSETQ. CDR3 region: CASSLAIETQYF. The CDR3 nucleotides read TGCGCCAGCAGCTTGGCGATTGAGACCCAGTACTTC.

This clone was seen a single time. V usage is TRBV2 and J usage is TRBJ2-7, with D unresolved. The CDR3 runs 15 residues. V shed 6 bases and J shed 0 bases, with 15 bases lying between them. Germline values: CDR1 SNHLY, CDR2 FYNNEI. The CDR3 bases are TGTGCCAGCAGATTATTCGGGCCTAGCTCCTACGAGCAGTACTTC. The encoded protein is CASRLFGPSSYEQYF.

The chain uses TRBV5-1 and TRBJ1-1; the D gene is possibly TRBD1 (6 bases). Trimming left V 4 bases short and J 2 bases short, with 9 bases between. Germline CDR1 is SGHRS and CDR2 is YFSETQ. The CDR3 spans 13 residues. This chain's CDR3 is CASSPGHNTEAFF. The CDR3 DNA follows: TGCGCCAGCAGCCCGGGACATAACACTGAAGCTTTCTTT.

This sequence joins TRBV29-1 and TRBJ2-1, with 8 bases fitting TRBD2. The CDR3 has 14 amino acids. Trimming removed 6 bases from V and 8 bases from J; junction bases left unmatched: 12. Germline CDR1 SQVTM, CDR2 ANQGSEA. The CDR3 spells CSVSPGLVTDEQFF. The CDR3 DNA sequence: TGCAGCGTATCACCGGGACTAGTAACGGATGAGCAGTTCTTC.